This T cell receptor (beta chain) was sequenced for a study of blood T cell repertoires in COVID-19. Study information: Samples of COVID-19 (acute and convalescent) were obtained from the United States, Italy and Spain. PBMCs, B-cell-depleted T cells, or T cells provided the cDNA or gDNA that made up the material.

Authors' analysis steps: Nucleated cell number was recorded as an estimate derived from reference gene primer amplification. Assay: immunoSEQ multiplex PCR; the TCRdb copy retains only in-frame clones and omits some. The DNA was the basis for D and trimming; V, J and clone size are from that table. This sample yields approximately 300,000 clones, of which more than 75% are seen a single time; 3.5% to 4.5% belongs to the top ten. CDR3 length: 12 amino acids. Germline CDR1 reads SQVTM; CDR2 reads ANQGSEA. The V end was cut by 7 bases, the J end by 5 bases, with 14 bases between. Input material: peripheral blood. This chain uses TRBV29-1 with TRBJ1-1, with TRBD1 as a possible D gene (6 bases). The clonotype comes from a woman in her forties or fifties with active or convalescent COVID-19. Here the CDR3 reads CSARGTRTEAFF. Here the CDR3 DNA reads TGCAGCGCCAGGGGCACGCGGACTGAAGCTTTCTTT.